This paragraph reports one T cell receptor beta chain. Its antigen is as yet unknown. This record belongs to a study of post-analysis software for immune sequencing data. The TCR beta cDNA libraries contained unique molecular identifiers. T cells numbering about 0.85 to 11 million yielded cDNA molecules that totaled approximately 500,000. TCRdb itself ran the PCR reads through MiXCR, one entry per CDR3 protein. Here the sample spans 600,000 to 750,000 distinct CDR3 sequences, approximately 60% being singletons. Overall study results and limits: Significantly lower normalized Chao1 diversity was seen in multiple sclerosis patients than in controls.

The source material was blood. The sequence was obtained from a girl aged 2 to 10 with multiple sclerosis.

DNA for the CDR3: TGTGCCATCAGTGATGCTACCGGGACAGGGGATTACGAGCAGTACTTC. Protein product: CAISDATGTGDYEQYF. J is TRBJ2-4 and V is TRBV10-3, with 10 bases matching TRBD1. The last part of the DNA fits TRBJ2-7 better; the J call may be wrong. The CDR3 covers 16 residues. Looked up from germline, CDR1 is ENHRY and CDR2 is SYGVKD.